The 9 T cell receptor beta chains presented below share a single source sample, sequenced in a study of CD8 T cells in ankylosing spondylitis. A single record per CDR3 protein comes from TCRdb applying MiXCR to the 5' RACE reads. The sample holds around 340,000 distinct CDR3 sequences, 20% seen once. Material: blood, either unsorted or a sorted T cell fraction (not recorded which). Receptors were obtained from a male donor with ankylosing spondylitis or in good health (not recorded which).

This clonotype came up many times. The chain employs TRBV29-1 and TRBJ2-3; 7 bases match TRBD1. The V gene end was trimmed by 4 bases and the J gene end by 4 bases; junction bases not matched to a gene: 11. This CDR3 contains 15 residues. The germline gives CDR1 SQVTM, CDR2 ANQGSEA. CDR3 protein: CSVAGKSGQADTQYF. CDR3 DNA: TGCAGCGTTGCTGGTAAATCAGGACAGGCAGATACGCAGTATTTT.

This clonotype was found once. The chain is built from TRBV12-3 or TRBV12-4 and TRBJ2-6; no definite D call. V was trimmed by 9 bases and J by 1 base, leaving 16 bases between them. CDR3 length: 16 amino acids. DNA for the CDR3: TGTGCCAGGACGGAGATGACGGATTCTGGGGCCAACGTCCTGACTTTC. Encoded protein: CARTEMTDSGANVLTF.

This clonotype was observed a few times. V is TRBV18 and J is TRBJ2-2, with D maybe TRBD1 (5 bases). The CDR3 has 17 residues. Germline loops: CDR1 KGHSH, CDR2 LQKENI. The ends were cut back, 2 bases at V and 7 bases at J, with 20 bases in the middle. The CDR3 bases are TGTGCCAGCTCACCATTTACTGGACAAGGATTTGGCGGGGAGCTGTTTTTT. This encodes CASSPFTGQGFGGELFF.

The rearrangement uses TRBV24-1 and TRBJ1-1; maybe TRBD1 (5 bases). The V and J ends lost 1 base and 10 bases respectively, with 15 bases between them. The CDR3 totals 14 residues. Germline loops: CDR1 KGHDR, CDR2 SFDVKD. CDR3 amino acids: CATSDFGESGGAFF. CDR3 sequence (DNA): TGTGCCACCAGTGATTTTGGTGAATCTGGGGGAGCTTTCTTT.

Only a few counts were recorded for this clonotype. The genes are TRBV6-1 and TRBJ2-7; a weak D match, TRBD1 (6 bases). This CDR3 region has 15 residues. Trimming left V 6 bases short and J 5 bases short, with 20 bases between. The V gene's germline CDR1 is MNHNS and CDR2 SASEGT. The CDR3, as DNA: TGTGCCAGCAGAAACGCGATACAGGGACCCCACGAGCAGTACTTC. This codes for CASRNAIQGPHEQYF.

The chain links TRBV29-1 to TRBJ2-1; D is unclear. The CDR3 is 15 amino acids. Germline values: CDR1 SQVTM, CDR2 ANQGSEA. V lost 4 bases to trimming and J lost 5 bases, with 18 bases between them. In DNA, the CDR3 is TGCAGCGTTGTTATGGGAAATACGCAGGACAATGAGCAGTTCTTC. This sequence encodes CSVVMGNTQDNEQFF.

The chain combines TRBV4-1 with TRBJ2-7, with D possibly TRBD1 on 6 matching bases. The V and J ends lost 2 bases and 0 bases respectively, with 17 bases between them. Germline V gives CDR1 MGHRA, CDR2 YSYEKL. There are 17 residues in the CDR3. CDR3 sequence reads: CASSQQPGTQSSYEQYF. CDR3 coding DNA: TGCGCCAGCAGCCAACAACCCGGGACACAGAGCTCCTACGAGCAGTACTTC.

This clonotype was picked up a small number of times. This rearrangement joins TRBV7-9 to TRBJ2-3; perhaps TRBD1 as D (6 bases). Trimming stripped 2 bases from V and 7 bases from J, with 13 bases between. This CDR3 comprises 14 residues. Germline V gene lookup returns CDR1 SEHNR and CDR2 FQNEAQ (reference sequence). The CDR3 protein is CASSLSPDSNTQYF. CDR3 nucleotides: TGTGCCAGCAGCTTAAGCCCGGACAGCAATACGCAGTATTTT.

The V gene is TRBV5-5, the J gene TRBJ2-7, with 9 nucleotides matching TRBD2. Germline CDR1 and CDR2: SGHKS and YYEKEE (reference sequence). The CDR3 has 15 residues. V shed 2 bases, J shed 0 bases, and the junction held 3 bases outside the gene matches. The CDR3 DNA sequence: TGTGCCAGCAGCTTCCGAGCGGGGGGCTCCTACGAGCAGTACTTC. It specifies CASSFRAGGSYEQYF.